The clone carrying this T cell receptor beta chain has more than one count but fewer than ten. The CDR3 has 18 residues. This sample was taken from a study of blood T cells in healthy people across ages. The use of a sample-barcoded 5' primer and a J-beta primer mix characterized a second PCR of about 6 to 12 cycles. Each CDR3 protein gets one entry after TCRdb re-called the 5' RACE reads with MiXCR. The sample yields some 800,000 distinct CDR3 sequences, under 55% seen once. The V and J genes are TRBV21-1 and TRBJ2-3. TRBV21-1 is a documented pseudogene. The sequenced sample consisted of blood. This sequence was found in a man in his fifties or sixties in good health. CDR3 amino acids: CASSFTFALPEQIDTQYF. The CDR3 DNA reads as TGTGCCAGCAGCTTCACTTTTGCACTGCCAGAGCAAATCGATACGCAGTATTTT.